This entry features one T cell receptor beta chain sequence. This entry comes from a study of shared clonotypes between healthy human individuals. Profiling relied on immunoSEQ multiplex PCR, and the TCRdb table lists in-frame clones only, not all of them. The sample has more than 850,000 clones, around 82% seen once. The CDR3 length is 15 residues. V was trimmed by 4 bases and J by 6 bases, leaving 17 bases between them. Germline V CDR1 and CDR2: SGHTA, FQGNSA. The sequenced material came from memory CD4+ T cells from PBMCs. Subset noted: CD45RA-negative fraction. The clonotype originates from a man between 18 and 35 years old in good health. Some clones in this sample may be carry-over from other donors' samples. The chain recombines TRBV7-2 with TRBJ2-3, with D possibly being TRBD2 (6 bases). The CDR3 region is CASSSSLGTWDTQYF. Written as DNA, the CDR3 is TGTGCCAGCAGCTCCTCCCTCGGGACTTGGGATACGCAGTATTTT.